Sequencing of this T cell receptor (beta chain) was carried out in a study of cytomegalovirus exposure and HLA in healthy donors (dated by TCRdb to the late 2010s). Study-level background: According to an earlier analysis of a few hundred of the donors, roughly 180 million T cells yielded 95 million to 140 million unique TCR beta sequences and about 300 Gb of sequence data. All discovery cohort repertoires had been generated on a single sequencing platform. The study profiled the T cell repertoires of more than 500 subjects by immunosequencing and related them to cytomegalovirus serostatus. The study combined high-throughput TCR immunosequencing, statistical association of individual TCRs with disease status, and machine learning to predict cytomegalovirus infection status. Among the roughly 370 genotyped donors, more than 70% belonged to the genetic ancestry cluster associated with self-reported Caucasian donors. In an earlier analysis of about 590 of the donors, high-throughput TCR beta sequencing was used to judge whether each TCR beta V gene segment behaved as functional or pseudogenic. Typing coverage varied by locus: about 620-630 donors for A, B, C, DRB1 and DQB1; under 550 for DQA1; more than 600 for DPA1; fewer than 480 for DPB1. Four or five DR-DQ haplotypes were handled as single units for association and clustering, since linkage in the cohort was strong. Along with the approximately 700-subject first cohort, a separate validation cohort of over 90 different subjects was used. Both class I and class II loci were covered by HLA typing, at four-digit resolution. In the later analysis, no new phenotypic data were used to find candidate immune exposures; instead, reliance was placed on TCR beta sequences and their occurrence across donors. Donor age, sex, ethnicity and CMV serostatus were compiled together with the repertoire data. A later analysis re-analyzed previously published TCR beta repertoires from 600 to 850 donors and added high-resolution HLA genotyping to study TCR occurrence patterns. Across some 400 genotyped donors of the cohort, an average of roughly 250,000 unique TCR beta nucleotide sequences per donor were sequenced, and around 19% of those sequences were non-productive. Roughly 310 gigabases of sequencing data and some 85 million unique TCR sequences were included in an early release covering over 600 HLA-typed donors. In a later genetic analysis, genome-wide SNP genotypes for about 65% of the 666 donors were used, and that subset was treated as a discovery cohort. The study was designed to test whether signatures of past pathogen exposure could be identified by cataloging public T cell receptors.

Turning to this clone: This receptor's antigen is unknown. No base quality values were provided; no much bigger clone lies one nucleotide off.

Libraries were built with the immunoSEQ multiplex PCR assay. A mixture of 60 forward primers for TCR Vbeta segments and 13 reverse primers for TCR Jbeta segments was used in the multiplex PCR. The CDR3 region of rearranged TCR beta genes was amplified from genomic DNA with a multiplex PCR assay. Amplified TCR beta libraries were sequenced as 87-base-pair reads on the Illumina HiSeq System. Concerning the study's data processing: A later analysis tallied around 82 million unique TCR beta chains across the 700 or so repertoires, and about 12 million of those chains were shared by two or more donors. Raw reads were error-corrected and collapsed into unique sequences by a nearest-neighbor algorithm in which closely related sequences were merged to remove PCR and sequencing errors. V, D and J gene segments were assigned by aligning CDR3 sequences to IMGT reference sequences. For a sequence to be retained, at least a six-nucleotide match to both a V gene segment and a J gene segment was required. A rearrangement was called productive if the CDR3 had no stop codons and remained in frame with V and J, and every other rearrangement was called non-productive. CDR3 was defined according to IMGT convention as the region running from the second conserved V-encoded cysteine to the conserved J-encoded phenylalanine. Sequences without an unambiguous match to a single V gene segment were excluded from the earlier analysis of a few hundred of the donors. An earlier analysis of 587 of the donors classified V segments as functional when productive rearrangements were above 56.7% and as segregating when the standard deviation between donors was above 5%. A statistical classification framework was built to diagnose cytomegalovirus status from the catalog of TCR beta chain sequences. In a later analysis, TCR nucleotide sequences were compared against IMGT/GENE-DB human TR gene sequences so that V and J genes could be assigned. A later analysis assigned CDR3 sequences and most-parsimonious VDJ recombination scenarios with the TCRdist pipeline. In a later analysis, each TCR beta chain was defined by its CDR3 amino acid sequence together with its V-gene family, and reads lacking a unique V-gene family were excluded. To address suspected cross-contamination and a sequencing artifact, a later analysis removed over 500 highly shared, low-generation-probability nucleotide sequences. In a later analysis, a clonal expansion index was calculated for each public chain from normalized within-repertoire ranks of inferred template counts. Generation probabilities in a later analysis came from a VDJ recombination model fitted to out-of-frame rearrangements, and those results were checked against IGoR. In a later analysis, hypergeometric tests were used to score TCR-TCR, TCR-HLA and TCR-CMV co-occurrence, with a repertoire-size bias correction applied to TCR pairs. To estimate false discovery rates, a later analysis permuted the HLA or CMV assignments 20 times. In a later analysis, co-occurring TCRs were grouped with DBSCAN, and TCRdist sequence similarity was added when clustering was performed within HLA-allele-positive subsets. Repertoires with fewer than 30,000 or more than 120,000 public chains were left out of co-occurrence clustering, as were roughly five repertoires with anomalous nucleotide sharing. TCRdb's version of the immuneACCESS table is confined to in-frame rearrangements and falls short of the full clone set. An unresolved V gene accounts for under half of the shortfall where checked; the remainder is of unknown origin. From that table come the V and J calls and clone size; the DNA was used to work out D and trimming. This sample holds 150,000 or so clones; more than 60% were observed only once. Clones ranked in the top ten supply 7% of the sample.

In total, approximately 690 healthy bone marrow donors made up the cohort. Cohort members were all nominally healthy when sampled, although unrecorded immune exposures were likely present. The donor tested CMV seropositive and was one of the 289 seropositive cohort members. A peripheral blood sample was collected from each donor, and TCR beta sequencing was performed on peripheral blood mononuclear cells. Genomic DNA was extracted from the blood cell samples with the Qiagen DNeasy Blood Extraction Kit. Including the terminal cysteine and phenylalanine, the CDR3 comprises 16 residues. The DNA shown is the 48-base CDR3, in frame from base 1. From the germline V gene (reference sequence), CDR1 is SEHNR and CDR2 is FQNEAQ. V was cut back by 5 bases and J by 2 bases, leaving a gap of 19 bases between them. Overall study outcomes, separate from this receptor: Seventeen rarely observed V segments, including chromosome 9 orphons, were excluded from the earlier analysis of several hundred of the donors because counts were too low. In a later analysis, HLA-associated TCR beta chains showed more clonal expansion and lower generation probabilities than non-associated chains that were equally common. Because some donors lacked HLA typing at each locus, the association tests relied only on the typed subset. A later analysis associated 16,951 TCR beta sequences with specific HLA alleles at a false discovery rate of 0.05. Several of the top co-occurrence clusters appeared to be linked to parvovirus B19, influenza, CMV and Epstein-Barr virus, according to a later analysis. In a later genetic analysis, a missense DCLRE1C variant was associated with V-gene and J-gene trimming of TCR beta chains, and the association was replicated in an independent cohort. An earlier analysis of around 500 of the donors showed that most TCR beta V segments appeared in productive rearrangements either about 87% or about 30% of the time, which broadly matched IMGT annotations. A later analysis found that TCR association rates varied across HLA loci, with DRB1 alleles showing the most associated TCRs and HLA-C alleles the fewest. Cytomegalovirus status was reported to be diagnosed by the classifier with high specificity and sensitivity in both the original and validation cohorts. Roughly uniform sequencing depth across donors was assumed in presence/absence analyses, although this assumption may not hold. In a later genetic analysis, fewer N-insertions in productive TCRs were reported among donors in an Asian-associated ancestry cluster than the roughly 640-donor mean. It was suggested by the authors that the approach could potentially be generalized to other disease states and immunological phenotypes. When HLA alleles, especially DR and DQ, strongly co-occurred, attributing TCR associations to individual alleles was difficult. A later analysis found that most CMV-associated TCR beta chains appeared HLA-restricted, with HLA associations seemingly driven largely by CMV exposure. A cluster of highly shared sequence variants was judged likely to represent a technical artifact of the sequencing pipeline. Linkage disequilibrium might explain the correlated functional status among segregating V segments, but an unknown experimental factor could not be excluded. A further reported finding was that TCR beta sequences accurately predicted the HLA-A and HLA-B alleles for most subjects in the first cohort. Most TCR sequences were observed very rarely across donors, whereas some public TCRs were present in many individuals. In vitro tests confirmed that a few of the cytomegalovirus-associated TCR beta chains recognize cytomegalovirus antigens. Because the 87-base-pair reads could not distinguish some IMGT-functional V segments, including TRBV6-2 and TRBV6-3, those segments were excluded. The only immune exposure information available for the cohort was CMV serostatus. This cohort had only TCR beta chains sequenced, and the lack of alpha or paired-chain data limited which features could be detected. A total of 150 to 200 TCR beta chains were listed by the study as associated with cytomegalovirus.

Sequencing input: PBMCs. The sequence came from a woman aged 35 to 49 in good health and CMV-seropositive. The chain joins TRBV7-9 to TRBJ2-7; a tentative D call is TRBD1 (6 bases match). The CDR3 protein sequence reads: CASSPFTGPSPYEQYF. Here is the DNA: TGTGCCAGCAGCCCTTTTACAGGGCCTTCTCCCTACGAGCAGTACTTC.